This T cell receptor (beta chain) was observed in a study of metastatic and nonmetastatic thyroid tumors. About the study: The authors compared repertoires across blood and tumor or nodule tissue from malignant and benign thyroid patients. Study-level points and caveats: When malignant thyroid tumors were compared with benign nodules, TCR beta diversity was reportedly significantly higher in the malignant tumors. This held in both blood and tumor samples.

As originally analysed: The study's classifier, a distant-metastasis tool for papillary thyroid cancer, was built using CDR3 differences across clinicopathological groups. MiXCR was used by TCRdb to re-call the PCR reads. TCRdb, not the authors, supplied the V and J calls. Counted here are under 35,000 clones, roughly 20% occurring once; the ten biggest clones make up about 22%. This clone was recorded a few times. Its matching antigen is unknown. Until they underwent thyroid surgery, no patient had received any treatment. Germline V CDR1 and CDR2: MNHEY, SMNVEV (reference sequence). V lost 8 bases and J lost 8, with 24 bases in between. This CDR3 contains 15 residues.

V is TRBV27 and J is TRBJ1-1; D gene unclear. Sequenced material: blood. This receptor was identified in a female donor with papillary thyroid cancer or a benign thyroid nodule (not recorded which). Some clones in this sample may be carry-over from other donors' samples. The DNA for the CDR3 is TGTGCCAGCCACTCGCCCGACGTGGCAGGAACGGAAGCTTTCTTT. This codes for CASHSPDVAGTEAFF.